This T cell receptor beta chain was profiled in a study of cytomegalovirus exposure and HLA in healthy donors. Per germline, CDR1 LNHNV and CDR2 YYDKDF (reference sequence). The CDR3 is 14 residues long. Trimming pared 4 bases from V and 3 bases from J, leaving 13 bases between. Vbeta (60) and Jbeta (13) primers were used in the PCR. Only in-frame clones appear in the TCRdb table, and some are missing; sequencing was by immunoSEQ multiplex PCR. Of about 98,000 clones listed, 65% to 80% were seen once; the top ten hold roughly 8%. The receptor's source is a human donor in good health. Input material: PBMCs. The chain links TRBV15 to TRBJ2-7; perhaps TRBD1 as D (5 bases). DNA for the CDR3: TGTGCCACCAGCAAACGACAGACCGACTACGAGCAGTACTTC. This codes for CATSKRQTDYEQYF.